The TCR beta chain under discussion was sequenced for a study of beta chain features in type 1 diabetes. Note on this clone: Its antigen is still unknown.

Since all of the isolated RNA was reverse transcribed, expressed TCRB transcripts were what got sequenced. Sequenced by immunoSEQ multiplex PCR; TCRdb stores in-frame clones only, minus some. The sample includes about 180,000 clones, almost 8% of them seen just once. Trimming shortened V by 0 bases and J by 4 bases, and 4 bases separated the two germline ends. Per germline, CDR1 MNHEY and CDR2 SMNVEV (reference sequence). The CDR3 is made up of 12 amino acids. General study findings and limits: Naive, central memory and Treg TCRB repertoires seemed to resemble each other more closely in patients than they did in healthy donors. All four CD4+ subsets of Type 1 diabetes patients contained TCRB CDR3s that were moderately but significantly shorter.

This receptor was identified in a man between 18 and 29 years old with type 1 diabetes. This rearrangement joins TRBV27 to TRBJ2-7; D gene uncertain. The specimen was central memory CD4+ T cells from blood. The CDR3 spells CASSLSAYEQYF. The DNA for the CDR3 is TGTGCCAGCAGTTTATCAGCATACGAGCAGTACTTC.